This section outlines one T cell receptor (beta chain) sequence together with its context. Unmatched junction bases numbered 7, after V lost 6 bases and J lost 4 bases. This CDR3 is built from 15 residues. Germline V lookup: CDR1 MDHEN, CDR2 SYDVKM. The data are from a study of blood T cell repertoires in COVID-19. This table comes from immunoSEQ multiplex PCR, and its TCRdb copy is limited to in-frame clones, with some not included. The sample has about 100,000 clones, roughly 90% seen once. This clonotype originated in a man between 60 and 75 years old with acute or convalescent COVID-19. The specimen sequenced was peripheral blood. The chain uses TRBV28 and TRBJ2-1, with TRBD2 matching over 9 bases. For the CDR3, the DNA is TGTGCCAGCAGCCCTCAGACTAGCGGATACAATGAGCAGTTCTTC. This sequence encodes CASSPQTSGYNEQFF.